One and the same sample provided the 12 T cell receptor beta chains below, sequenced in a study of blood T cells in healthy people across ages. Combining a sample-barcoded 5' primer with a J-beta primer mix, a second PCR ran for about 7 to 12 cycles. Each CDR3 protein is one row after TCRdb ran MiXCR on the 5' RACE reads. This table holds hundreds of thousands of distinct CDR3 sequences, roughly 41% found once. Sequencing was done on a sample of blood. The receptors originated from a man at least 80 years old in good health.

This clonotype showed up just once. V and J are TRBV7-9 and TRBJ2-7; tentatively, D is TRBD2 (7 bases). The V end was cut by 10 bases, the J end by 3 bases, with 16 bases between. Germline V gives CDR1 SEHNR, CDR2 FQNEAQ (reference sequence). This CDR3 is built from 13 residues. The CDR3 loop is CAIGGQELYEQYF. The CDR3 DNA reads TGTGCCATCGGGGGGCAGGAGCTCTACGAGCAGTACTTC.

The chain recombines TRBV6-7 with TRBJ1-6; tentatively, D is TRBD1 (5 bases). TRBV6-7 is classed as an ORF, of uncertain function. The CDR3 runs 13 residues. V lost 7 bases to trimming and J lost 4 bases, with 8 bases between them. The CDR3 loop is CASKGQYNSPLHF. For the CDR3, the DNA is TGTGCCAGCAAGGGGCAATATAATTCACCCCTCCACTTT.

The J gene is TRBJ2-6, the V gene TRBV25-1; 8 bases line up with TRBD2. Unmatched junction bases numbered 5, after V lost 4 bases and J lost 0 bases. This CDR3 has 17 amino acids. The germline V gene has CDR1 MGHDK and CDR2 SYGVNS. CDR3 region: CASSVRGGNSGANVLTF. The CDR3 DNA is TGTGCCAGCAGTGTCCGGGGGGGTAACTCTGGGGCCAACGTCCTGACTTTC.

The chain uses TRBV7-2 and TRBJ2-2; the match to TRBD2 covers 7 bases. V shed 5 bases, J shed 0 bases, and the junction held 6 bases outside the gene matches. Germline-derived CDR1 and CDR2 are SGHTA and FQGNSA. This CDR3 contains 16 residues. The CDR3 DNA reads as TGTGCCAGCAGCCGAATCAGCGGGGCGAACACCGGGGAGCTGTTTTTT. Protein product: CASSRISGANTGELFF.

The genes are TRBV6-5 and TRBJ1-2; a weak D match, TRBD1 (5 bases). Germline V gene lookup returns CDR1 MNHEY and CDR2 SVGAGI. The CDR3 spans 14 residues. The V end was cut by 7 bases, the J end by 6 bases, with 18 bases between. CDR3: CASTTRAREHGYTF. The CDR3, as DNA: TGTGCCAGCACAACTCGCGCCAGGGAGCATGGCTACACCTTC.

The chain recombines TRBV20-1 with TRBJ2-1; 10 bases are a match to TRBD2. V lost 8 bases and J lost 4; bases outside the gene matches: 8. Germline-derived CDR1 and CDR2 are DFQATT and SNEGSKA (reference sequence). This CDR3 has 14 residues. The CDR3 protein is CSIEASGRYNEQFF. The DNA for the CDR3 is TGCAGTATCGAGGCTAGCGGGAGATACAATGAGCAGTTCTTC.

This clonotype was observed many times. V is TRBV29-1 and J is TRBJ1-4; tentative D call: TRBD1 (6 bases). V dropped 7 bases and J dropped 4 bases, with 13 bases sitting between them. The CDR3 spans 13 residues. Germline CDR1 reads SQVTM; CDR2 reads ANQGSEA. CDR3 sequence reads: CSALWGRNEKLFF. CDR3 DNA sequence: TGCAGCGCCCTGTGGGGGCGTAATGAAAAACTGTTTTTT.

This chain uses TRBV24-1 with TRBJ1-5; no clear D gene. The V end was cut by 4 bases, the J end by 6 bases, with 9 bases between. This CDR3 is built from 13 residues. Germline V gene lookup returns CDR1 KGHDR and CDR2 SFDVKD. This chain's CDR3 is CATSDPGGQPQHF. For the CDR3, the DNA is TGTGCCACCAGTGACCCAGGTGGTCAGCCCCAGCATTTT.

The chain carries TRBV7-2 and TRBJ1-2; 8 nucleotides line up with TRBD1. The CDR3 has 17 residues. Unmatched junction bases numbered 10, after V lost 0 bases and J lost 4 bases. Germline V gene lookup returns CDR1 SGHTA and CDR2 FQGNSA. Written as DNA, the CDR3 is TGTGCCAGCAGCTTAGCGTCTTTGACAGGGGTCGTCTATGGCTACACCTTC. Translated, it gives CASSLASLTGVVYGYTF.

Details on this clonotype: Germline is not matched at one junction end, which may reflect a read error. The V call is TRBV4-3, the J call TRBJ2-4, with a tentative D call TRBD1 (6 bases). Germline assignment: CDR1 LGHNA and CDR2 YSLEER. The length of the CDR3 is 15 residues. The CDR3 region is CTSSQDRGQRNIQYF. CDR3 bases: TGCACCAGCAGCCAAGATAGGGGACAAAGAAACATTCAGTACTTC.

The V gene is TRBV20-1, the J gene TRBJ2-1; D is ambiguous. The CDR3 loop spans 12 amino acids. Looked up from germline, CDR1 is DFQATT and CDR2 is SNEGSKA (reference sequence). V dropped 3 bases and J dropped 7 bases, with 10 bases sitting between them. This CDR3 is CSASVPANEQFF. In DNA, the CDR3 is TGCAGTGCTAGTGTGCCCGCTAATGAGCAGTTCTTC.

The rearrangement joins TRBV6-1 to TRBJ2-7; tentatively, D is TRBD1 (6 bases). The CDR3 has 11 amino acids. V was pared by 6 bases and J by 9 bases, with 12 bases between. Germline V gene lookup returns CDR1 MNHNS and CDR2 SASEGT. CDR3 sequence: CASRQDRWQYF. Here the CDR3 DNA reads TGTGCCAGCAGACAAGACAGGTGGCAGTACTTC.